One and the same sample provided the 13 T cell receptor beta chains below, sequenced in a study of memory CD4+ T cells and cytomegalovirus serostatus. The method was immunoSEQ multiplex PCR; TCRdb's version includes in-frame clones alone and lacks a portion of them. The sample lists tens of thousands of clones, roughly three quarters seen once, with about 4.5% in the top ten. The sort gate was single viable CD3+CD4+CD8-CD45RO+ cells for memory CD4+ T cells. Sequencing was performed on memory CD4+ T cells from blood. All receptors derive from an adult in good health and CMV-seropositive.

The chain uses TRBV4-1 and TRBJ2-7, with 14 nucleotides matching TRBD2. The V and J ends lost 4 bases and 7 bases, in that order; junction bases with no gene match: 6. There are 15 residues in the CDR3. Germline CDR1 reads MGHRA; CDR2 reads YSYEKL. Here the CDR3 DNA reads TGCGCCAGCAGCCGACTAGCGGGAGGGCCGGGGGAGCAGTACTTC. Translating gives CASSRLAGGPGEQYF.

This chain uses TRBV28 with TRBJ1-5, with D possibly matching TRBD1 (6 bases). V lost 7 bases, J lost 4 bases, and 17 bases lay in between. Germline V lookup: CDR1 MDHEN, CDR2 SYDVKM. CDR3 size: 15 residues. The DNA of the CDR3 is TGTGCCAGCATCCCGAGGGGGGAGCTAAATCAGCCCCAGCATTTT. This translates into CASIPRGELNQPQHF.

The table lists this clone with a few counts. The chain employs TRBV6-4 and TRBJ2-2, with D perhaps TRBD1 or TRBD2 (5 bases each). V dropped 0 bases and J dropped 8 bases, with 16 bases sitting between them. This CDR3 region has 16 residues. Per germline, CDR1 MRHNA and CDR2 SNTAGT. As DNA, the CDR3 is TGTGCCAGCAGTGACTCCCTCGGACGGGGACGGGGGGAGCTGTTTTTT. Amino acids: CASSDSLGRGRGELFF.

A remark on this clone: This likely stems from a read error, as it lies one base from a far larger clone. The chain employs TRBV5-1 and TRBJ2-7, with D maybe TRBD1 (5 bases). The germline V gene encodes CDR1 SGHRS and CDR2 YFSETQ. The V end was cut by 4 bases, the J end by 0 bases, with 11 bases between. There are 14 residues in the CDR3. CDR3 region: CASSLDMVSYEQYF. The CDR3 nucleotides are TGCGCCAGCAGCCTGGACATGGTCTCCTACGAGCAGTACTTC.

This clone was seen a handful of times. The chain links TRBV27 to TRBJ2-7; D perhaps matches TRBD2 (6 bases). The CDR3 runs 15 residues. CDR1 and CDR2 (germline): MNHEY, SMNVEV (reference sequence). V lost 5 bases and J lost 1, with 15 bases in between. DNA of the CDR3: TGTGCCAGCAGTAGACGGGACTTCTTATCCTACGAGCAGTACTTC. It is translated as CASSRRDFLSYEQYF.

The J gene is TRBJ1-2, the V gene TRBV2; 9 positions agree with TRBD1. The CDR3 totals 15 residues. Germline V lookup: CDR1 SNHLY, CDR2 FYNNEI. With 6 bases clipped from V and 7 bases from J, the junction kept 12 bases outside the gene matches. CDR3 in amino acids: CASSAMGQGMGGYTF. The CDR3 bases are TGTGCCAGCAGCGCTATGGGACAGGGTATGGGTGGCTACACCTTC.

This clone was counted once. The chain employs TRBV11-1 and TRBJ1-3; D is ambiguous. V was pared by 5 bases and J by 0 bases, with 5 bases between. Germline V gene sequence: CDR1 SGHAT, CDR2 FQDESV (reference sequence). CDR3 length: 13 amino acids. CDR3 in amino acids: CASSLPSGNTIYF. The CDR3 DNA reads TGTGCCAGCAGCCTCCCCTCTGGAAACACCATATATTTT.

The chain couples TRBV19 to TRBJ1-6, with D perhaps matching TRBD1 (6 bases). This CDR3 has 16 residues. The V end was cut by 4 bases, the J end by 0 bases, with 10 bases between. The germline CDR1 and CDR2 sequences are LNHDA and SQIVND (reference sequence). DNA for the CDR3: TGTGCCAGTAGTAGCAGGGGAAACTCCTATAATTCACCCCTCCACTTT. This codes for CASSSRGNSYNSPLHF.

The V and J genes are TRBV6-6 and TRBJ2-3; D gene unclear. Germline V lookup: CDR1 MNHNY, CDR2 SVGAGI (reference sequence). This CDR3 has 11 amino acids. The ends were cut back, 3 bases at V and 5 bases at J, with 3 bases in the middle. The CDR3 region is CASSYVDTQYF. CDR3 DNA: TGTGCCAGCAGTTATGTAGATACGCAGTATTTT.

The rearrangement joins TRBV5-8 to TRBJ1-5; 7 bases align to TRBD1. The CDR3 is made up of 17 amino acids. Germline V gene sequence: CDR1 SGHTS, CDR2 YDEGEE. Unmatched junction bases numbered 8, after V lost 2 bases and J lost 0 bases. The CDR3 DNA reads TGTGCCAGCAGCTTTTACCGGGACAGTTATAGCAATCAGCCCCAGCATTTT. Protein sequence: CASSFYRDSYSNQPQHF.

The rearrangement joins TRBV4-1 to TRBJ2-6; D is ambiguous. The CDR3 has 15 residues. The V gene lost 6 bases and the J gene lost 6 bases, with 15 bases spanning the gap. Germline CDR1 and CDR2: MGHRA and YSYEKL. CDR3 DNA sequence: TGCGCCAGCAGTAAAGGTATGCTTGAGGCCAACGTCCTGACTTTC. This sequence encodes CASSKGMLEANVLTF.

The chain combines TRBV18 with TRBJ1-3; TRBD1 is a possible D gene (6 bases). The CDR3 spans 15 residues. V was cut by 0 bases and J by 4 bases, with 10 bases left in between. CDR1 and CDR2 from the germline V gene are KGHSH and LQKENI. The CDR3 DNA reads TGTGCCAGCTCACCACCGTGGGACAACGGAAACACCATATATTTT. Residues: CASSPPWDNGNTIYF.

The chain has TRBV5-1 and TRBJ1-6; D unclear. This CDR3 contains 13 residues. Trimming stripped 1 base from V and 8 bases from J, with 7 bases between. CDR1 is SGHRS, CDR2 YFSETQ, per germline. The CDR3 loop reads CASSLTVDSPLHF. DNA of the CDR3: TGCGCCAGCAGCTTGACGGTGGATTCACCCCTCCACTTT.